This T cell receptor (beta chain) was observed in a study of early T cells in non-severe SARS-CoV-2 infection. This clonotype has at least ten counts. Each CDR3 protein gets one entry after TCRdb re-called the 5' RACE reads with MiXCR. This table holds more than 50,000 distinct CDR3 sequences, about 12% found once. The CDR3 sequence is 15 residues long. The V gene end was trimmed by 4 bases and the J gene end by 5 bases; junction bases not matched to a gene: 6. Germline-derived CDR1 and CDR2 are KGHSH and LQKENI. This clonotype was obtained from an adult who was a healthcare worker with PCR-confirmed SARS-CoV-2 infection or an uninfected control (not recorded which). This chain connects TRBV18 to TRBJ2-7; 12 bases agree with TRBD1. The starting material was whole blood, obtained at baseline. This chain's CDR3 is CASSHSGTGGNEQYF. CDR3 DNA: TGTGCCAGCTCACATTCCGGGACAGGGGGCAACGAGCAGTACTTC.